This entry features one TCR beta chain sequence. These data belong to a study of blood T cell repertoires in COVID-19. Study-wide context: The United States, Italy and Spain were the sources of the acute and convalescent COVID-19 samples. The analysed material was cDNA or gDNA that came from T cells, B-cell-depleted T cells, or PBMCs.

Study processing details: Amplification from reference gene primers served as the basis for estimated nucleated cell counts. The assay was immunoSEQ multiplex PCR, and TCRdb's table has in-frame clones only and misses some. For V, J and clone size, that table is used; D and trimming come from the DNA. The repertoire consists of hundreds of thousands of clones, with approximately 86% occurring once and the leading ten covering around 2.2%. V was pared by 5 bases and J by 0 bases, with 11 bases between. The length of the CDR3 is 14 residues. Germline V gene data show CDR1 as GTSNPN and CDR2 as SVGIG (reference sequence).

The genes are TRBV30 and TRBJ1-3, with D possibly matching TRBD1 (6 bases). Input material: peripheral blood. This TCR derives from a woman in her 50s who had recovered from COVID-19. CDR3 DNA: TGTGCCTGGGGAACAGGGCACTCTGGAAACACCATATATTTT. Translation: CAWGTGHSGNTIYF.